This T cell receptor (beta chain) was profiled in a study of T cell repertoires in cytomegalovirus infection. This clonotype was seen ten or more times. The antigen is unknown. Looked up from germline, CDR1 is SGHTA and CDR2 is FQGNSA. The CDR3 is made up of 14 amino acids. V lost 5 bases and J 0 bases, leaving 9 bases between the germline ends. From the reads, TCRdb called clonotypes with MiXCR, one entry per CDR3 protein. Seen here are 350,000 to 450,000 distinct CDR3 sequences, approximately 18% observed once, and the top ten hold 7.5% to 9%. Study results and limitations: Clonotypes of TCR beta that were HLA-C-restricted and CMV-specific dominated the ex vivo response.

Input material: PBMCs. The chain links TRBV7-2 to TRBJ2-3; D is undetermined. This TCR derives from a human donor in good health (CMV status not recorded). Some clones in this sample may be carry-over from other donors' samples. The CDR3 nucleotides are TGTGCCAGCAGCCCGATACGAAGCACAGATACGCAGTATTTT. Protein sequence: CASSPIRSTDTQYF.